The present TCR beta chain was sequenced within a study of regulatory T cells in long-lasting Graves disease. Study-level information: Persistent cases were those of Graves' disease that involved over 5 years of antithyroid drugs with positive TSH receptor antibodies. Study-wide findings and caveats: Preferential use of TRBV28, TRBJ1-2 and TRBJ2-5 was seen in persistent disease.

Described time point: persistent/refractory GD, antithyroid drugs over 5 years with positive TRAb. The TCR library was made from RNA extracted from PBMCs. In each case, Graves' disease was diagnosed per American Thyroid Association guidelines. Of note for this clonotype: Its antigen is not identified.

V was clipped by 5 bases and J by 6 bases, with 14 bases between them. The CDR3 sequence is 13 residues long. Per germline, CDR1 SGHTA and CDR2 FQGNSA. TCR beta libraries were built with iRepertoire HTBI primers and Arm-PCR of CDR3 regions. MiXCR, applied by TCRdb to the multiplex PCR reads, yields one record per CDR3 protein. The sample yields about 340,000 distinct CDR3 sequences, about 20% seen once. The rearrangement joins TRBV7-2 to TRBJ2-7, with D uncertain. Sample: peripheral blood mononuclear cells (PBMCs), taken when the disease was refractory, from a patient treated with antithyroid drugs. The source is a female donor with Graves disease. The CDR3 sequence is CASSHTSGCEQYF. The CDR3, as DNA: TGTGCCAGCAGCCACACTTCGGGCTGCGAGCAGTACTTC.